These 26 T cell receptor beta chains were sequenced from one sample in a study of neoadjuvant nivolumab and ipilimumab in lung cancer. The table came from immunoSEQ multiplex PCR; TCRdb's copy has only in-frame clones and leaves some out. In the table there are over 25,000 clones, around 80% of which are singletons. The source was peripheral blood, collected before neoadjuvant nivolumab, alone or with ipilimumab. Receptors were obtained from an adult with non-small cell lung cancer.

The genes are TRBV7-6 and TRBJ2-3; 7 bases line up with TRBD2. This CDR3 contains 15 residues. J was trimmed by 2 bases and V by 2 bases; bases with no gene match: 4. Germline assignment: CDR1 SGHVS and CDR2 FNYEAQ. CDR3 residues: CASSLLAVTTDTQYF. CDR3 DNA: TGTGCCAGCAGCTTACTAGCGGTTACCACAGATACGCAGTATTTT.

This chain uses TRBV11-1 with TRBJ2-7; D may be TRBD1 or TRBD2 (5 bases each). Germline CDR1 reads SGHAT; CDR2 reads FQDESV (reference sequence). This CDR3 spans 16 amino acids. Trimming took off 4 bases at V and 3 bases at J, with 19 bases between the two ends. CDR3 coding DNA: TGTGCCAGCAGCTGGGGCGGGCAACCGGCGGTCTACGAGCAGTACTTC. Translation gives CASSWGGQPAVYEQYF.

The rearrangement links TRBV7-3 to TRBJ1-1; 11 bases line up with TRBD1. Trimming took 5 bases from V and 4 from J; bases not matched to a gene: 9. Germline CDR1 SGHTA, CDR2 FQGTGA. This CDR3 comprises 16 residues. CDR3 loop: CASSPRGTGGFTEAFF. Here the CDR3 DNA reads TGTGCCAGCAGCCCCCGCGGGACAGGGGGTTTCACTGAAGCTTTCTTT.

The V call is TRBV7-9, the J call TRBJ2-5; 9 bases align to TRBD2. V dropped 1 base and J dropped 6; count of bases not matched to a gene: 6. Per germline, CDR1 SEHNR and CDR2 FQNEAQ (reference sequence). This CDR3 is built from 15 residues. In DNA form, the CDR3 reads TGTGCCAGCAGCTTAGGGGGCGGGGGGGCCAAGACCCAGTACTTC. This sequence encodes CASSLGGGGAKTQYF. Full variable domain (rest looked up from reference TRBV7-9 and TRBJ2-5): DTGVSQNPRHKITKRGQNVTFRCDPISEHNRLYWYRQTLGQGPEFLTYFQNEAQLEKSRLLSDRFSAERPKGSFSTLEIQRTEQGDSAMYLCASSLGGGGAKTQYFGPGTRLLVL.

On this clone: The junction differs from germline at one of its ends, possibly a read error. This rearrangement joins TRBV5-1 to TRBJ2-1; the match to TRBD1 covers 8 bases. This CDR3 is 16 amino acids long. Germline CDR1 and CDR2: SGHRS and YFSETQ. CDR3 in DNA: TGCGCCAGCAGCTCAAAAAGTTTTCGACAGGGGTTTGAGGAGTTCTTC. Amino acids: CASSSKSFRQGFEEFF. The whole variable domain, remainder taken from reference TRBV5-1 and TRBJ2-1, is KAGVTQTPRYLIKTRGQQVTLSCSPISGHRSVSWYQQTPGQGLQFLFEYFSETQRNKGNFPGRFSGRQFSNSRSEMNVSTLELGDSALYLCASSSKSFRQGFEEFFGPGTRLTVL.

The chain is built from TRBV28 and TRBJ2-1; 8 positions match TRBD1. The V gene's germline CDR1 is MDHEN and CDR2 SYDVKM. The trim removed 4 bases at V and 16 bases at J, leaving 6 bases unmatched. This CDR3 comprises 11 residues. The CDR3 spells CASSSRQGFFF. The CDR3, as DNA: TGTGCCAGCAGTTCTCGACAGGGGTTCTTCTTC.

The J gene is TRBJ1-4, the V gene TRBV10-3; the D gene is possibly TRBD1 (5 bases). V was shortened by 3 bases and J by 0 bases, with 8 bases between the two germline ends. Germline V gives CDR1 ENHRY, CDR2 SYGVKD. CDR3 length: 15 amino acids. The CDR3 region is CAISEEQATNEKLFF. For the CDR3, the DNA is TGTGCCATCAGTGAAGAACAGGCAACTAATGAAAAACTGTTTTTT.

The genes are TRBV5-1 and TRBJ2-7; 7 nucleotides match TRBD1. From germline, CDR1 is SGHRS and CDR2 YFSETQ. Germline trimming cut 1 base from V and 5 bases from J; bases unmatched to any gene: 9. The CDR3 consists of 15 residues. The CDR3 spells CASSLSTGRIDEQYF. The DNA of the CDR3 is TGCGCCAGCAGCTTGTCGACAGGGCGAATCGACGAGCAGTACTTC.

V is TRBV28 and J is TRBJ2-7, with a weak D call TRBD1 (6 bases). The CDR3 spans 14 residues. The V and J ends lost 5 bases and 2 bases respectively, with 13 bases between them. The germline V gene has CDR1 MDHEN and CDR2 SYDVKM. The CDR3 coding sequence is TGTGCCAGCAGTGAAATAGGACAGACCTACGAGCAGTACTTC. Translated, it gives CASSEIGQTYEQYF.

This clone was detected only once. The V gene is TRBV6-5, the J gene TRBJ1-1, with D unclear. V was pared by 8 bases and J by 3 bases, with 10 bases between. In germline, CDR1 is MNHEY, CDR2 SVGAGI. The CDR3 contains 12 residues. Written as DNA, the CDR3 is TGTGCCAGCCACAATGCGGACACTGAAGCTTTCTTT. This encodes CASHNADTEAFF.

V and J are TRBV4-1 and TRBJ2-7, with 14 bases that match TRBD2. The junction had 14 bases not matched to a gene; V was cut back by 3 bases and J by 4 bases. Germline V gives CDR1 MGHRA, CDR2 YSYEKL. The CDR3 runs to 19 residues. CDR3 in DNA: TGCGCCAGCAGCCACATCGGCCGCATCGGGACTAGCGGGGGATACGAGCAGTACTTC. Residues: CASSHIGRIGTSGGYEQYF.

This clone showed up just once. The chain carries TRBV7-2 and TRBJ2-3; D call uncertain. The CDR3 is 16 residues long. V lost 1 base and J lost 2, with 13 bases in between. Per germline, CDR1 SGHTA and CDR2 FQGNSA. CDR3 DNA: TGTGCCAGCAGCTTAGGGTCAGCGAGGAACACAGATACGCAGTATTTT. Translating gives CASSLGSARNTDTQYF.

This clone was observed once. V and J are TRBV5-4 and TRBJ2-3; D not resolved. The CDR3 has 13 residues. V was pared by 5 bases and J by 0 bases, with 7 bases between. Germline V gives CDR1 SGHNT, CDR2 YYREEE (reference sequence). The CDR3 reads CASSPDSTDTQYF. As DNA, the CDR3 is TGTGCCAGCAGTCCGGACAGCACAGATACGCAGTATTTT.

V usage is TRBV2 and J usage is TRBJ2-1; D not resolved. The germline CDR1 and CDR2 sequences are SNHLY and FYNNEI. Between the trimmed V and J ends, which lost 0 bases and 10 bases, there was a span of 13 bases. The CDR3 contains 14 residues. Written as DNA, the CDR3 is TGTGCCAGCAGTGAAGCGCTGCGGCAGTTCGAGCAGTTCTTC. Amino acids: CASSEALRQFEQFF. Full variable domain (rest looked up from reference TRBV2 and TRBJ2-1): EPEVTQTPSHQVTQMGQEVILRCVPISNHLYFYWYRQILGQKVEFLVSFYNNEISEKSEIFDDQFSVERPDGSNFTLKIRSTKLEDSAMYFCASSEALRQFEQFFGPGTRLTVL.

This clone was seen only once. This chain connects TRBV11-3 to TRBJ1-2; D unclear. Germline V lookup: CDR1 SGHNT, CDR2 YENEEA. The CDR3 totals 13 residues. The V gene lost 1 base and the J gene lost 4 bases, with 7 bases spanning the gap. The CDR3 loop is CASSLVVSYGYTF. The CDR3 bases are TGTGCCAGCAGCTTAGTTGTGAGCTATGGCTACACCTTC.

In its sample, this clone was seen a few times. The rearrangement links TRBV5-8 to TRBJ1-3; 7 bases line up with TRBD1. V lost 0 bases and J lost 8; bases outside the gene matches: 2. The CDR3 has 13 residues. Germline V CDR1 and CDR2: SGHTS, YDEGEE. This CDR3 is CASSLGTGDTIYF. CDR3 bases: TGTGCCAGCAGCTTGGGAACAGGGGACACCATATATTTT.

This clone has a single count. The CDR3 protein is CASSLTDAVLYGYTF. CDR3 bases: TGTGCCAGCAGCTTAACGGACGCGGTGCTCTATGGCTACACCTTC. The chain joins TRBV5-5 to TRBJ1-2; D is unresolved. CDR1 is SGHKS and CDR2 is YYEKEE in the germline V gene (reference sequence). The CDR3 is made up of 15 amino acids. The V end lost 2 bases, the J end lost 4 bases, and 15 bases lay between the germline ends.

V gene TRBV4-2 combines with J gene TRBJ2-7; 8 nucleotides agree with TRBD2. This CDR3 is built from 15 residues. The V segment lost 1 base and the J segment 4 bases; nucleotides outside the gene matches: 6. Germline CDR1 LGHNA, CDR2 YNFKEQ. CDR3 in amino acids: CASSQAGGDQYEQYF. In nucleotides, the CDR3 is TGTGCCAGCAGCCAAGCGGGGGGGGATCAGTACGAGCAGTACTTC.

V usage is TRBV5-1 and J usage is TRBJ1-6; 7 bases fit TRBD1. Trimming removed 1 base from V and 7 bases from J; junction bases left unmatched: 5. The germline CDR1 and CDR2 sequences are SGHRS and YFSETQ. The CDR3 is made up of 15 amino acids. The CDR3 loop reads CASSLIQGGNSPLHF. The CDR3 DNA sequence: TGCGCCAGCAGCTTGATTCAGGGGGGGAATTCACCCCTCCACTTT.

This chain connects TRBV18 to TRBJ1-1; D unclear. The CDR3 is 13 residues long. V lost 6 bases and J 2 bases, leaving 10 bases between the germline ends. CDR1 and CDR2 (germline): KGHSH, LQKENI. The CDR3 protein is CASSLQENTEAFF. CDR3 in DNA: TGTGCCAGCTCGCTCCAGGAAAACACTGAAGCTTTCTTT.

The chain links TRBV5-4 to TRBJ1-3; tentatively, D is TRBD1 (5 bases). The germline V gene has CDR1 SGHNT and CDR2 YYREEE (reference sequence). Between the trimmed V and J ends, which lost 3 bases and 0 bases, there was a span of 19 bases. The CDR3 runs to 18 residues. In nucleotides, the CDR3 is TGTGCCAGCAGCTCCGACAGCGGTGCTCTCATCTCTGGAAACACCATATATTTT. Translated, it gives CASSSDSGALISGNTIYF. The full variable domain, with the rest looked up from reference TRBV5-4 and TRBJ1-3, is ETGVTQSPTHLIKTRGQQVTLRCSSQSGHNTVSWYQQALGQGPQFIFQYYREEENGRGNFPPRFSGLQFPNYSSELNVNALELDDSALYLCASSSDSGALISGNTIYFGEGSWLTVV.

The V and J genes are TRBV15 and TRBJ1-2; no definite D call. The CDR3 is made up of 13 amino acids. In germline, CDR1 is LNHNV, CDR2 YYDKDF (reference sequence). The ends were cut back, 0 bases at V and 3 bases at J, with 5 bases in the middle. The CDR3 DNA reads TGTGCCACCAGCAGAGATGGTTACTATGGCTACACCTTC. Its protein product is CATSRDGYYGYTF.

The V gene is TRBV9, the J gene TRBJ2-2; D is unresolved. CDR3 length: 13 amino acids. CDR1 is SGDLS, CDR2 YYNGEE, per germline. V lost 6 bases and J 1 base, leaving 7 bases between the germline ends. In DNA form, the CDR3 reads TGTGCCAGCACGGAATGGAACACCGGGGAGCTGTTTTTT. Translation: CASTEWNTGELFF.

The genes are TRBV29-1 and TRBJ2-5; a weak D match, TRBD2 (5 bases). Looked up from germline, CDR1 is SQVTM and CDR2 is ANQGSEA. This CDR3 has 12 amino acids. Trimming removed 3 bases at V and 9 bases at J, with 14 bases between. The CDR3 region is CSVDGPRRAQYF. CDR3 bases: TGCAGCGTTGACGGCCCCAGGCGGGCCCAGTACTTC.

The gene calls are TRBV5-6 and TRBJ2-1; D may correspond to TRBD1 or TRBD2 (6 bases each). Trimming stripped 5 bases from V and 2 bases from J, with 23 bases between. CDR3 length: 18 residues. Germline CDR1 is SGHDT and CDR2 is YYEEEE. DNA of the CDR3: TGTGCCAGCAGGAGGTGGCGGGGTAGGGGGGAGGCCTACAATGAGCAGTTCTTC. As protein: CASRRWRGRGEAYNEQFF.

This clone was seen a single time. The chain uses TRBV5-8 and TRBJ2-5, with TRBD2 identical over 8 bases. The junction had 11 bases not matched to a gene; V was cut back by 6 bases and J by 4 bases. Germline V gene data show CDR1 as SGHTS and CDR2 as YDEGEE. This CDR3 is 15 amino acids long. DNA of the CDR3: TGTGCCAGCACCCTTGGGACTAGGAAGCGAGAGACCCAGTACTTC. This gives the protein CASTLGTRKRETQYF.